This is a list of T cell receptor beta chains from one sample in a study of metastatic and nonmetastatic thyroid tumors. TCRdb reprocessed the PCR reads using MiXCR. This table holds around 20,000 clones, approximately 24% found once. Sequencing was carried out using adjacent normal tissue. These receptors were collected from a female donor with papillary thyroid cancer or a benign thyroid nodule (not recorded which). Some clones in this sample may be carry-over from other donors' samples. CDR3s include the opening cysteine and the closing phenylalanine or tryptophan. Each record gives: V gene, J gene, CDR3 protein.

V: TRBV12-3/TRBV12-4
J: TRBJ1-1
CDR3: CASSQVEGSLVAFF

V: TRBV5-1
J: TRBJ1-2
CDR3: CASSFRGYGYTF

V: TRBV2
J: TRBJ1-4
CDR3: CASSENGKLFF

V: TRBV5-1
J: TRBJ1-2
CDR3: CASRTDSQTNYGYTF

V: TRBV20-1
J: TRBJ1-2
CDR3: CSAVPGQVYGYTF

V: TRBV6-2/TRBV6-3
J: TRBJ2-1
CDR3: CASSFTTQGADFNEQFF

V: TRBV6-1
J: TRBJ1-5
CDR3: CASLPYGVSQHF

V: TRBV27
J: TRBJ2-7
CDR3: CASSSGPVLYEQYF

V: TRBV6-5
J: TRBJ1-2
CDR3: CASSYSTSLGGYTF

V: TRBV27
J: TRBJ2-3
CDR3: CASSLGYTQYF

V: TRBV6-2/TRBV6-3
J: TRBJ2-6
CDR3: CASSTDSSSGANVLTF

V: TRBV28
J: TRBJ2-2
CDR3: CASSTGTSETGELFF

V: TRBV6-1
J: TRBJ1-2
CDR3: CASSRQGARDGYTF

V: TRBV12-3/TRBV12-4
J: TRBJ1-1
CDR3: CASSSFLRRAGTEAFF

V: TRBV9
J: TRBJ2-4
CDR3: CASSVKADSRGDIQYF

V: TRBV27
J: TRBJ1-4
CDR3: CARQIWGQGIMGHEKLFF

V: TRBV6-1
J: TRBJ2-6
CDR3: CASSEAGLTSGANVLTF

V: TRBV28
J: TRBJ2-7
CDR3: CASSSTVSYEQYF

V: TRBV20-1
J: TRBJ1-1
CDR3: CSAPSTGSEAFF

V: TRBV9
J: TRBJ2-2
CDR3: CASHPTTQQRRTGELFF

V: TRBV5-1
J: TRBJ2-7
CDR3: CASSLRVFYEQYF

V: TRBV30
J: TRBJ1-2
CDR3: CAWALRGLPPLWYGYTF

V: TRBV7-8
J: TRBJ1-1
CDR3: CASSSLTGLNTEAFF

V: TRBV15
J: TRBJ1-1
CDR3: CATSRVGGVQAFF

V: TRBV7-2
J: TRBJ1-2
CDR3: CASSPPFNYGYTF

V: TRBV6-5
J: TRBJ2-3
CDR3: CASSYGTASDTQYF

V: TRBV4-1
J: TRBJ1-6
CDR3: CASSQDPFIEPLHF

V: TRBV5-5
J: TRBJ2-7
CDR3: CASSRLAGGRGEQYF